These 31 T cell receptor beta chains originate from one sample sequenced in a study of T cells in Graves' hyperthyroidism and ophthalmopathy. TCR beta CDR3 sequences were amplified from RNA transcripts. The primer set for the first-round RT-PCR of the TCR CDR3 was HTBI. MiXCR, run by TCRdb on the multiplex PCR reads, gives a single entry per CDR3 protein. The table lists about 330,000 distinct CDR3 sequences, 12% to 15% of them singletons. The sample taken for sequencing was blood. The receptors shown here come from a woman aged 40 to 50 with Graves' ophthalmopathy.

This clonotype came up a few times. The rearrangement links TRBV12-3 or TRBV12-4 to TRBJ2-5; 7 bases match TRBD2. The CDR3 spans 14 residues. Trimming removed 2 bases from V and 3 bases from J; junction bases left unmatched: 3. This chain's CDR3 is CASSLLSGEETQYF. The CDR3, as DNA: TGTGCCAGCAGTTTATTAAGCGGGGAAGAGACCCAGTACTTC.

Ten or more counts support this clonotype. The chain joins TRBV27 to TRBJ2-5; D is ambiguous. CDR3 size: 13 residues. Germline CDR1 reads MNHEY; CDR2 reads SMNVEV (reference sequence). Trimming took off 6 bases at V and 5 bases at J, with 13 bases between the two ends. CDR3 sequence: CASRRAMDETQYF. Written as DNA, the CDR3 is TGTGCCAGCAGACGTGCTATGGACGAGACCCAGTACTTC.

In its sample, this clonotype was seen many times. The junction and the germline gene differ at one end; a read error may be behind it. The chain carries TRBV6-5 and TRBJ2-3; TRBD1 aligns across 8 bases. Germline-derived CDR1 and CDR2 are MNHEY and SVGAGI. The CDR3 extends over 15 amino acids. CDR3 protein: CASSYDRGLTHTQYF. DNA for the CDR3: TGTGCCAGCAGTTACGACAGGGGACTCACACATACGCAGTATTTT.

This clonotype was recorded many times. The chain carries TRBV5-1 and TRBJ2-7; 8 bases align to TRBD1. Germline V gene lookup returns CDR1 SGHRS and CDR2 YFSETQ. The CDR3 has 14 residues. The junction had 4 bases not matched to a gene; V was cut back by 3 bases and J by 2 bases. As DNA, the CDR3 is TGCGCCAGCAGCTCGGGACAGGCCACCTACGAGCAGTACTTC. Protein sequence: CASSSGQATYEQYF.

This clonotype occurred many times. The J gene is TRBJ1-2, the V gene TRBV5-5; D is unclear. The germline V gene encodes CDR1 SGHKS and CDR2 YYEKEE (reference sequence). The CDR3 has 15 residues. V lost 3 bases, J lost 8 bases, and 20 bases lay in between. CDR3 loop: CASSSFARTSEGYTF. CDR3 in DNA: TGTGCCAGCAGCTCTTTTGCCCGGACGTCGGAGGGCTACACCTTC.

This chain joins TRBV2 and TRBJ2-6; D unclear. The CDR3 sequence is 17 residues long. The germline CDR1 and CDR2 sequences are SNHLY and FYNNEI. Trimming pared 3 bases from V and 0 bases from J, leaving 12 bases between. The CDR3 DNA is TGTGCCAGCAGTGATGTAGGGCTGATCTCTGGGGCCAACGTCCTGACTTTC. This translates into CASSDVGLISGANVLTF.

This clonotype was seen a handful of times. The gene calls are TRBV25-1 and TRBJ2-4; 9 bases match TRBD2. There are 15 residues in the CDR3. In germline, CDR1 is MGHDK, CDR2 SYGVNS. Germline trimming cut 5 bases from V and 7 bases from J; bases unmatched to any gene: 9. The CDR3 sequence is CASSLFSGSVNIQYF. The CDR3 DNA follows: TGTGCCAGCAGTTTGTTTAGCGGGAGTGTTAACATTCAGTACTTC.

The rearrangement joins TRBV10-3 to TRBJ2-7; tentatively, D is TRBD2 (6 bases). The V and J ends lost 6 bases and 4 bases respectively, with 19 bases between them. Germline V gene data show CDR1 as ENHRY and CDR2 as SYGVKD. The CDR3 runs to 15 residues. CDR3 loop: CAIRGDLGYGYEQYF. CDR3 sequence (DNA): TGTGCCATCAGAGGGGACTTAGGCTACGGTTACGAGCAGTACTTC.

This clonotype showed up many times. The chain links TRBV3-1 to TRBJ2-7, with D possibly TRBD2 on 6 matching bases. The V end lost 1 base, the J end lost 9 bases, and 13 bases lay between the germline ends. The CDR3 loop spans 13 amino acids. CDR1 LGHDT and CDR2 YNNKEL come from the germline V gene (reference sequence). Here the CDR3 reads CASSQAQGGGQYF. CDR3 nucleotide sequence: TGTGCCAGCAGCCAAGCTCAGGGAGGTGGGCAGTACTTC.

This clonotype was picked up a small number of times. The CDR3 bases are TGTGCCAGTAGTATACCCCTGTCGAAAATGCGAGCTAACTATGGCTACACCTTC. Translating it yields CASSIPLSKMRANYGYTF. J is TRBJ1-2 and V is TRBV19, with no clear D. The CDR3 has 18 residues. V dropped 2 bases and J dropped 0 bases, with 19 bases sitting between them. The germline V gene encodes CDR1 LNHDA and CDR2 SQIVND (reference sequence).

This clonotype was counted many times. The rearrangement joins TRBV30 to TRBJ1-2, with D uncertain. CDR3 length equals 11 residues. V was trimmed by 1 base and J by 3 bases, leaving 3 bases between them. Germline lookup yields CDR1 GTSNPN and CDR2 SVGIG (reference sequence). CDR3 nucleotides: TGTGCCTGGAGTGGGCACTATGGCTACACCTTC. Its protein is CAWSGHYGYTF.

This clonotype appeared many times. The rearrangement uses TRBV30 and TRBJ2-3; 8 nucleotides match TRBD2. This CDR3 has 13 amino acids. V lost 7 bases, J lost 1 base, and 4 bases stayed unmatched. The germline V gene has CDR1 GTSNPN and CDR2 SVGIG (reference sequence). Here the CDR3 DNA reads TGTGCCTTCTCGACTAGCGGCACAGATACGCAGTATTTT. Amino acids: CAFSTSGTDTQYF. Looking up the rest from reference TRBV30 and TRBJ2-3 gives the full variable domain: SQTIHQWPATLVQPVGSPLSLECTVEGTSNPNLYWYRQAAGRGLQLLFYSVGIGQISSEVPQNLSASRPQDRQFILSSKKLLLSDSGFYLCAFSTSGTDTQYFGPGTRLTVL.

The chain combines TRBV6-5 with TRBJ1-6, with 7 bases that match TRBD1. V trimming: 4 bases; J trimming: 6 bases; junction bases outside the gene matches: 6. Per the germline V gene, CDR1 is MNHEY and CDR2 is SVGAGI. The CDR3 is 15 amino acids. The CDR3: CASSFTTGSNSPLHF. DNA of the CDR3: TGTGCCAGCAGTTTTACGACAGGGTCTAATTCACCCCTCCACTTT.

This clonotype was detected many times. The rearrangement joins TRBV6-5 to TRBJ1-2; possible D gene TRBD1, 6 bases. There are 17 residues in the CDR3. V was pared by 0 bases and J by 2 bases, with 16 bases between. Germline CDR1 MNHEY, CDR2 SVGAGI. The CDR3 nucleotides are TGTGCCAGCAGTTACTCGAGAGGGACGGGACAAAACTATGGCTACACCTTC. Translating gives CASSYSRGTGQNYGYTF.

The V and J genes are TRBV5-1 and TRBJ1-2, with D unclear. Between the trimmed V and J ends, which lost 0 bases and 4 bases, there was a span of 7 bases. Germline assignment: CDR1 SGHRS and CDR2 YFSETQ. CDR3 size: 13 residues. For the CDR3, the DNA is TGCGCCAGCAGCTTGGACGGACCCTATGGCTACACCTTC. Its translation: CASSLDGPYGYTF.

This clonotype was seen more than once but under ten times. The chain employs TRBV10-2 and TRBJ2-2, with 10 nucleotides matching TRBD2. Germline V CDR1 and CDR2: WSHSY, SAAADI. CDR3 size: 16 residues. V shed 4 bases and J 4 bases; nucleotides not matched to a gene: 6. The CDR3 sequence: CASSGTSGLSTGELFF. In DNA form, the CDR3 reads TGCGCCAGCAGTGGGACTAGCGGACTAAGCACCGGGGAGCTGTTTTTT.

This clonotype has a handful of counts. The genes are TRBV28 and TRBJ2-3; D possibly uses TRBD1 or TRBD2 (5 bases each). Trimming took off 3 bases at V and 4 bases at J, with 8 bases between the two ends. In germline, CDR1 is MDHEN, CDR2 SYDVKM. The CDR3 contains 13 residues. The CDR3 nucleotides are TGTGCCAGCAGTTTGTGGGGGTCAGATACGCAGTATTTT. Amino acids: CASSLWGSDTQYF.

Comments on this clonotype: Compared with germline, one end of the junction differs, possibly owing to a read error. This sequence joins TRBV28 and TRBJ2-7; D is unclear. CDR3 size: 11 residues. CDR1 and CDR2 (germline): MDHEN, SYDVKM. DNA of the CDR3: TGTGCCAGCGGTTTAGCCCGCGAGCAGTACTTC. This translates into CASGLAREQYF.

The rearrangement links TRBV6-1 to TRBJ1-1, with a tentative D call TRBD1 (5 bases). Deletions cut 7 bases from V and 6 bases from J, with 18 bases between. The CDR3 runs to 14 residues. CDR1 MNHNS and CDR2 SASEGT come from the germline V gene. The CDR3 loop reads CASKMGQPGAEAFF. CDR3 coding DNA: TGTGCCAGCAAAATGGGGCAGCCGGGGGCTGAAGCTTTCTTT.

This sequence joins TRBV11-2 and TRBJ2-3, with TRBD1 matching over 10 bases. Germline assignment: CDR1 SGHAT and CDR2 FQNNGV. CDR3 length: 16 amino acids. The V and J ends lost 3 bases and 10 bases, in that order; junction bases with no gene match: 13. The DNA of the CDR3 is TGTGCCAGCAGCTTCCACCCCGGGACAGGGGCTGGTGCGCAGTATTTT. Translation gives CASSFHPGTGAGAQYF. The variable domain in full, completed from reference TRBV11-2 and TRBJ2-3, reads EAGVAQSPRYKIIEKRQSVAFWCNPISGHATLYWYQQILGQGPKLLIQFQNNGVVDDSQLPKDRFSAERLKGVDSTLKIQPAKLEDSAVYLCASSFHPGTGAGAQYFGPGTRLTVL.

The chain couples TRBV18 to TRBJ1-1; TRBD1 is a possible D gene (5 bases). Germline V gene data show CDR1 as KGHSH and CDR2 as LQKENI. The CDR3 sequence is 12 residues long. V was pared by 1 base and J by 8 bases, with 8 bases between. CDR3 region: CASSPRDGEAFF. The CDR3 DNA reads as TGTGCCAGCTCACCACGGGACGGAGAAGCTTTCTTT.

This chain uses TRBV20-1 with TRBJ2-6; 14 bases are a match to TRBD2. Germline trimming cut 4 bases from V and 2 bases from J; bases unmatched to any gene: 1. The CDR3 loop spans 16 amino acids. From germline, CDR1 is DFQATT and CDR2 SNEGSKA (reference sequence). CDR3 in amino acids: CSAKTSGGAGANVLTF. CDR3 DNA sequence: TGCAGTGCTAAGACTAGCGGGGGGGCTGGGGCCAACGTCCTGACTTTC.

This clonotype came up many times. The DNA of the CDR3 is TGTGCCAGCTCACTGGACAGGACGAGCGGCTACACCTTC. Translated, it gives CASSLDRTSGYTF. V gene TRBV18 combines with J gene TRBJ1-2; 7 nucleotides agree with TRBD1. The junction had 7 bases not matched to a gene; V was cut back by 4 bases and J by 8 bases. Germline assignment: CDR1 KGHSH and CDR2 LQKENI. CDR3 size: 13 residues.

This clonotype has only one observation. In nucleotides, the CDR3 is TGTGCCAGCAGCTCCCCGGCCCTCAGGGCCCATGAGCAGTTCTTC. Protein sequence: CASSSPALRAHEQFF. The chain links TRBV28 to TRBJ2-1, with a weak D call TRBD1 (5 bases). Trimming pared 6 bases from V and 8 bases from J, leaving 20 bases between. Germline V gives CDR1 MDHEN, CDR2 SYDVKM. There are 15 residues in the CDR3.

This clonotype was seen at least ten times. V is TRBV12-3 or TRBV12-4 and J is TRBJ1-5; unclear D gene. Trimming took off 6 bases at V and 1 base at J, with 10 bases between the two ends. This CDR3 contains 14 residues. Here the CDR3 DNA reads TGTGCCAGCAGCGCGATAATGAGCAATCAGCCCCAGCATTTT. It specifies CASSAIMSNQPQHF.

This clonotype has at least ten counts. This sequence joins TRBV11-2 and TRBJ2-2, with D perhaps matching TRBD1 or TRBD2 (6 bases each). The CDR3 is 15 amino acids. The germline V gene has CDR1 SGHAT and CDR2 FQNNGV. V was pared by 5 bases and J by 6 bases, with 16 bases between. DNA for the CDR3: TGTGCCAGCAGCGCCGAGGGGGGTTGGGCCGGGGAGCTGTTTTTT. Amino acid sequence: CASSAEGGWAGELFF.

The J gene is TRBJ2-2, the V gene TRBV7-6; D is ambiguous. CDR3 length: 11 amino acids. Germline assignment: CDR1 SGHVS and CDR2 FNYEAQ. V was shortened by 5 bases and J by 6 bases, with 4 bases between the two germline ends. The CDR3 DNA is TGTGCCAGCAGCGTCCCCGGGGAGCTGTTTTTT. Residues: CASSVPGELFF.

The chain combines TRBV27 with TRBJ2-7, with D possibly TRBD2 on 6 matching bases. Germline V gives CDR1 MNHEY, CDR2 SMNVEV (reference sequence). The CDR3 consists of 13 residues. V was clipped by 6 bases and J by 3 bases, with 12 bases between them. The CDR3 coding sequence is TGTGCCAGCAGACCTCACGGGGGCTACGAGCAGTACTTC. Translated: CASRPHGGYEQYF.

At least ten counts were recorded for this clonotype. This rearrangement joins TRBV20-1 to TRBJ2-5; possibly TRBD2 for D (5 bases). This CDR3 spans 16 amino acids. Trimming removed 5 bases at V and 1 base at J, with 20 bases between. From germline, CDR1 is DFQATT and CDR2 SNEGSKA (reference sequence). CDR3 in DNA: TGCAGTGCTGGAAACCATGGAGGATGGGGCCAAGAGACCCAGTACTTC. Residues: CSAGNHGGWGQETQYF.

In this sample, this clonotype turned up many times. This chain's CDR3 is CASSQNNEQFF. CDR3 DNA sequence: TGCGCCAGCAGTCAAAACAATGAGCAGTTCTTC. The rearrangement uses TRBV10-1 and TRBJ2-1; unclear D gene. The CDR3 extends over 11 amino acids. V was pared by 5 bases and J by 5 bases, with 4 bases between. CDR1 is WNHNN, CDR2 SYGVQD, per germline (reference sequence).

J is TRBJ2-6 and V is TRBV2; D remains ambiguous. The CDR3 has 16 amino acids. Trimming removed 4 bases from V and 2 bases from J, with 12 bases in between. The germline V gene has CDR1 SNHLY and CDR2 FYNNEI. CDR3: CASSGPPAAGANVLTF. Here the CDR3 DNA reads TGTGCCAGCAGTGGACCCCCGGCAGCTGGGGCCAACGTCCTGACTTTC.